This T cell receptor (beta chain) was profiled in a study of cytotoxic CD8 clonotypes in ibrutinib-treated CLL. Germline V gene lookup returns CDR1 SGHDT and CDR2 YYEEEE. This CDR3 comprises 15 residues. The V gene lost 4 bases and the J gene lost 2 bases, with 16 bases spanning the gap. Study-level findings and limits: Clonality was higher at baseline than in age-matched healthy donors and tracked circulating CD8+ T-cell counts.

Investigators sought sequencing depths of between 1 in 200,000 and 1 in 1 million T cells. Some clones are missing from TCRdb's copy, which holds only in-frame ones; the method was immunoSEQ multiplex PCR. The sample holds fewer than 90,000 clones, about 64% seen once. In the case of this clone: The antigen is not known.

The TCR originated in a human donor with chronic lymphocytic leukemia. The sample in question was PBMCs, obtained after 12 months of ibrutinib treatment. The chain links TRBV5-6 to TRBJ2-7; maybe TRBD1 (5 bases). CDR3 DNA: TGTGCCAGCAGCCGTCAGGGTCGGGTGGCCTACGAGCAGTACTTC. It translates to CASSRQGRVAYEQYF.